These T cell receptor beta chains were read from a single sample in a study of blood T cell repertoires in COVID-19. TCRdb's table, derived via immunoSEQ multiplex PCR, lists solely in-frame clones and lacks some. This table has roughly 380,000 clones, about 90% appearing once. Sequencing input: PBMCs or T cells enriched from blood (not recorded which). The receptors derive from a woman aged 25 to 39 who had recovered from COVID-19. Each CDR3 is given without its conserved first and last residue. The size of a clone is reported for some rows only, either as once, few or many, or as a class for expanded clones.

>TRBV4-2|15|TRBJ2-1|few
ASSQDRQASARSEQF
>TRBV4-2|14|TRBJ2-7|once
ASSQVEGSFSYEQY
>TRBV28|12|TRBJ1-1|NA
ASPPSGKDTEAF
>TRBV29-1|9|TRBJ2-1|NA
SVPMGAGQF
>TRBV9|11|TRBJ2-7|NA
ASSAGGSYEQY
>TRBV28|12|TRBJ2-7|NA
ASNPSGSVYEQY
>TRBV19|12|TRBJ2-7|NA
ASRPRGVGYEQY
>TRBV9|13|TRBJ1-5|NA
ASSVGGGLGQPQH
>TRBV2|13|TRBJ1-5|NA
ASSELGTPNQPQH
>TRBV5-6|12|TRBJ2-7|NA
ASSLVPGEDEQY
>TRBV6-5|12|TRBJ1-1|NA
ASSYSKSNTEAF
>TRBV29-1|12|TRBJ2-4|NA
SVGQVGAKNIQY
>TRBV18|12|TRBJ2-6|NA
ASSIGSGANVLT
>TRBV5-1|17|TRBJ2-6|NA
ASSLRGQPLTSGANVLT
>TRBV27|14|TRBJ2-7|NA
ASSLVGREKIDEQY
>TRBV24-1|15|TRBJ2-3|NA
ATSDHRPGQETDTQY
>TRBV28|12|TRBJ2-7|NA
ASSIGGSDVEQY
>TRBV27|12|TRBJ1-3|NA
ASRQGVTGNTIY
>TRBV3-1/TRBV3-2|13|TRBJ2-7|NA
ASSHPTSGSYEQY
>TRBV9|12|TRBJ2-2|NA
ASSSLSNTGELF
>TRBV4-1|11|TRBJ1-2|NA
ASSPQGVYGYT
>TRBV5-1|12|TRBJ2-3|NA
ASGDISSTDTQY
>TRBV15|15|TRBJ2-3|NA
ATSKGETSGAPYTQY
>TRBV5-1|15|TRBJ2-1|NA
ASSLAEGTRLRNEQF
>TRBV7-2|13|TRBJ2-1|NA
ASSPWTSGSNEQF
>TRBV27|12|TRBJ2-7|NA
ASSVARGQGEQY
>TRBV18|13|TRBJ1-3|NA
ASSPQQESGNTIY
>TRBV7-2|15|TRBJ2-6|NA
ASSKRTGGWGANVLT
>TRBV5-1|13|TRBJ2-7|NA
ASSSTGTGGDEQY
>TRBV19|15|TRBJ1-5|NA
ASSIEGTVYSNQPQH
>TRBV10-3|11|TRBJ2-3|NA
ATRQGAEDTQY
>TRBV7-9|13|TRBJ1-2|once
ASSSRQERDYGYT
>TRBV27|16|TRBJ2-3|NA
ASSLSQTSGISTDTQY
>TRBV12-3/TRBV12-4|11|TRBJ1-1|NA
ASKWGVNTEAF
>TRBV28|12|TRBJ1-2|NA
ASSYRGSGYGYT
>TRBV28|12|TRBJ1-5|NA
ASSTGTDYQPQH
>TRBV29-1|12|TRBJ2-6|NA
SAGTGSGANVLT
>TRBV4-2|13|TRBJ2-1|NA
ASSQVLSQYNEQF
>TRBV7-9|9|TRBJ2-5|NA
ASSPGGTQY
>TRBV7-2|14|TRBJ1-4|once
ASSPGMTGIKEKLF
>TRBV7-2|17|TRBJ2-2|NA
ASSLYRVGGRTNTGELF
>TRBV7-2|13|TRBJ2-7|NA
ASSRIGGGNYEQY
>TRBV28|13|TRBJ1-5|NA
ASSLGGFGNQPQH
>TRBV5-4|12|TRBJ2-3|NA
ASSRGWGSDTQY
>TRBV27|17|TRBJ2-1|NA
ASSLRAGGPIISYNEQF
>TRBV7-9|10|TRBJ1-2|NA
ASSPQDSGYT
>TRBV3-1/TRBV3-2|11|TRBJ1-1|NA
ASSQTRNTEAF
>TRBV13|15|TRBJ1-4|once
ASSLKQGRTANEKLF
>TRBV14|13|TRBJ1-3|few
ASSRGASSGNTIY
>TRBV28|15|TRBJ2-3|NA
ASSTRIAGASTDTQY
>TRBV5-1|12|TRBJ2-1|few
ASSLASLANEQF
>TRBV3-1/TRBV3-2|18|TRBJ2-2|NA
ASSPRGSGSRDFNTGELF
>TRBV30|12|TRBJ2-5|NA
AWSPGQDSKTQY